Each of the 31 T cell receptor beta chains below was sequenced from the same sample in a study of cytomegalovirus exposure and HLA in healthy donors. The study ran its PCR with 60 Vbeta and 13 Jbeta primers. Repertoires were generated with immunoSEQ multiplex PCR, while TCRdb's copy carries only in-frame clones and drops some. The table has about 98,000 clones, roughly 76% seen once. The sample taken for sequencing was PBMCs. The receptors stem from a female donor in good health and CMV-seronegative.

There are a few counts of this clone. CDR3 amino acids: CASRGRDRNYNEQFF. CDR3 sequence (DNA): TGTGCCAGCCGGGGGCGGGACAGGAATTACAATGAGCAGTTCTTC. The chain uses TRBV2 and TRBJ2-1, with 8 nucleotides matching TRBD1. The CDR3 runs 15 residues. Germline loops: CDR1 SNHLY, CDR2 FYNNEI. V trimming: 8 bases; J trimming: 4 bases; junction bases outside the gene matches: 10. Using reference TRBV2 and TRBJ2-1 for the parts outside the CDR3, the full variable domain is EPEVTQTPSHQVTQMGQEVILRCVPISNHLYFYWYRQILGQKVEFLVSFYNNEISEKSEIFDDQFSVERPDGSNFTLKIRSTKLEDSAMYFCASRGRDRNYNEQFFGPGTRLTVL.

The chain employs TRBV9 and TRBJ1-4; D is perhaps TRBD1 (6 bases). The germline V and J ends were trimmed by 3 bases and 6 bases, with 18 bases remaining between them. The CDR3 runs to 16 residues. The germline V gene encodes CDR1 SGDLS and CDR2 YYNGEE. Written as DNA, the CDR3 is TGTGCCAGCAGCGAGGGACTCGGGGGGGGCTATGAAAAACTGTTTTTT. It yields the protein CASSEGLGGGYEKLFF.

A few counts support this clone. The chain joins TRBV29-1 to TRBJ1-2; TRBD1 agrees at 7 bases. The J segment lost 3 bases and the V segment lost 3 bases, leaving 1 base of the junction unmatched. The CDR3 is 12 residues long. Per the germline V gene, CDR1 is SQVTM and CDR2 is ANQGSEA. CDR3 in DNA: TGCAGCGTTGATCAGGGGGACTATGGCTACACCTTC. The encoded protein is CSVDQGDYGYTF.

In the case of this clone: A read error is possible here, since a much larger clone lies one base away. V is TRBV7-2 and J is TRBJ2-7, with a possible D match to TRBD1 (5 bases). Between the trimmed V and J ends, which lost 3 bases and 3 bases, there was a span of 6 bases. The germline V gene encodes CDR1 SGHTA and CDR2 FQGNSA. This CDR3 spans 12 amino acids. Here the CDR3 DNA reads TGTGCCAGCAGCTTTCAGGGCTACGAGCAGTACTTC. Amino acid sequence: CASSFQGYEQYF.

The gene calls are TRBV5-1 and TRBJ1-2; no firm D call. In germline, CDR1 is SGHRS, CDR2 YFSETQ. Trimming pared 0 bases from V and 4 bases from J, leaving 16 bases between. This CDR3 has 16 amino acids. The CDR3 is CASSLVSAARIYGYTF. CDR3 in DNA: TGCGCCAGCAGCTTGGTATCGGCAGCGAGGATCTATGGCTACACCTTC.

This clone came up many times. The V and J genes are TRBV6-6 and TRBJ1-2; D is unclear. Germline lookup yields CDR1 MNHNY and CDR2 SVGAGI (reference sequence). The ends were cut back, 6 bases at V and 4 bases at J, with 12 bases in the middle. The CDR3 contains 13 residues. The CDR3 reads CASSPGKTYGYTF. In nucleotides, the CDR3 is TGTGCCAGCAGCCCCGGGAAGACCTATGGCTACACCTTC.

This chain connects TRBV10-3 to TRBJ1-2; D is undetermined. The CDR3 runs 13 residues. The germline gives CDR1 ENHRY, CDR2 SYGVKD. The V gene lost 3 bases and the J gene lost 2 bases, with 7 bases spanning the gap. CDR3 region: CAISELINYGYTF. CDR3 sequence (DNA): TGTGCCATCAGTGAACTAATAAACTATGGCTACACCTTC.

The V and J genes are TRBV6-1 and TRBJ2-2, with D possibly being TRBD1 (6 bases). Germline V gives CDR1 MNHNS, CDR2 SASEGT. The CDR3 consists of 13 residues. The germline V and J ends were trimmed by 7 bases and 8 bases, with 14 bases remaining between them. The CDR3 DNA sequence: TGTGCCAGCACCGAGGGGGATCAAGGGGAGCTGTTTTTT. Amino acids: CASTEGDQGELFF.

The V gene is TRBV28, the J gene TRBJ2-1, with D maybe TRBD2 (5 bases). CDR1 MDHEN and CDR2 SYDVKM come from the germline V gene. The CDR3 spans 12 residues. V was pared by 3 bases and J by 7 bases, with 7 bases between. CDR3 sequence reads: CASSFRRNEQFF. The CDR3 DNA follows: TGTGCCAGCAGTTTCAGGAGGAATGAGCAGTTCTTC.

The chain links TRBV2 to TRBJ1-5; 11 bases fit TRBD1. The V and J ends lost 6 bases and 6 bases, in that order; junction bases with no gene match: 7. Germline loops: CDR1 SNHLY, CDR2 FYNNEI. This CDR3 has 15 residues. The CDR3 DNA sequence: TGTGCCAGCAGCACAGGACAGGGGGCTTTTCAGCCCCAGCATTTT. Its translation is CASSTGQGAFQPQHF.

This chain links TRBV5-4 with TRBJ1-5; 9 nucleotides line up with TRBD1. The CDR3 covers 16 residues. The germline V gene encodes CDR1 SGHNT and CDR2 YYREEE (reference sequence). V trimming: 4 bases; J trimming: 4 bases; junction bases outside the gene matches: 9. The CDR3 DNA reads TGTGCCAGCAGCCATTCGGGACAGGGAAAAAATCAGCCCCAGCATTTT. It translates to CASSHSGQGKNQPQHF.

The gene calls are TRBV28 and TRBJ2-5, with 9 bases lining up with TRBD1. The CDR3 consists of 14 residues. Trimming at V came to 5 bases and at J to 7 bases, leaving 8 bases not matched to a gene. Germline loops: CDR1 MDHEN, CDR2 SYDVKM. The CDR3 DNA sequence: TGTGCCAGCAGTCCTTGGACAGGGGAAGGGACCCAGTACTTC. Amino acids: CASSPWTGEGTQYF. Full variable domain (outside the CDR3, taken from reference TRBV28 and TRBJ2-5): DVKVTQSSRYLVKRTGEKVFLECVQDMDHENMFWYRQDPGLGLRLIYFSYDVKMKEKGDIPEGYSVSREKKERFSLILESASTNQTSMYLCASSPWTGEGTQYFGPGTRLLVL.

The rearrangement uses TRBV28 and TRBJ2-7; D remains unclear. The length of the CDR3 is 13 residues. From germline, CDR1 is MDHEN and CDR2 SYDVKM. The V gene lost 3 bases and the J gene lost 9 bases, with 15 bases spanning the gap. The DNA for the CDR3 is TGTGCCAGCAGTTTTTCCCCCGGTGGTGGGCAGTACTTC. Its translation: CASSFSPGGGQYF.

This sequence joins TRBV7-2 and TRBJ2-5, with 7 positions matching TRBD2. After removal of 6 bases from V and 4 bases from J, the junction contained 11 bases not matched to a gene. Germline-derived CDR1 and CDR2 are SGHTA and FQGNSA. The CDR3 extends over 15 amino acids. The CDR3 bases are TGTGCCAGCAGTTTCCAGAGCGGGGAATTAGAGACCCAGTACTTC. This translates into CASSFQSGELETQYF.

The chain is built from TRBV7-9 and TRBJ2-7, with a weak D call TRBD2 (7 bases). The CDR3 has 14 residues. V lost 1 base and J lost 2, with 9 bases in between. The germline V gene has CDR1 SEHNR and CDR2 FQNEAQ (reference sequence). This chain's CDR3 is CASSLGGGAYEQYF. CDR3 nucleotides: TGTGCCAGCAGCTTAGGAGGGGGGGCCTACGAGCAGTACTTC.

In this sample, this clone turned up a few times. The CDR3 nucleotides read TGTGCCAGCAGCCTAGGGCTCGGGACTAGCGGCTCCTACGAGCAGTACTTC. This translates into CASSLGLGTSGSYEQYF. The chain has TRBV7-9 and TRBJ2-7; 11 bases are shared with TRBD2. CDR3 length equals 17 residues. Germline trimming cut 5 bases from V and 0 bases from J; bases unmatched to any gene: 9. Germline V CDR1 and CDR2: SEHNR, FQNEAQ (reference sequence). Based on the CDR3 plus reference TRBV7-9 and TRBJ2-7, the full variable domain is DTGVSQNPRHKITKRGQNVTFRCDPISEHNRLYWYRQTLGQGPEFLTYFQNEAQLEKSRLLSDRFSAERPKGSFSTLEIQRTEQGDSAMYLCASSLGLGTSGSYEQYFGPGTRLTVT.

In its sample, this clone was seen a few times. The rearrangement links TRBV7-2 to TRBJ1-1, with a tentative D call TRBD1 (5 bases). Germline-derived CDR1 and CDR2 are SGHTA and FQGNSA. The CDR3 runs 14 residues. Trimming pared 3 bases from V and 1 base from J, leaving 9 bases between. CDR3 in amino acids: CASSFITGNTEAFF. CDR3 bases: TGTGCCAGCAGCTTTATTACAGGGAACACTGAAGCTTTCTTT.

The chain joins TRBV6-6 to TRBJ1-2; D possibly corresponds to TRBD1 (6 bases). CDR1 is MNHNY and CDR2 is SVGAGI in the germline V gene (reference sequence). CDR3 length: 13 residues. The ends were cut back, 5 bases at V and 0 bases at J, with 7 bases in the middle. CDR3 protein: CASSRQANYGYTF. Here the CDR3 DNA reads TGTGCCAGCAGTCGACAGGCTAACTATGGCTACACCTTC.

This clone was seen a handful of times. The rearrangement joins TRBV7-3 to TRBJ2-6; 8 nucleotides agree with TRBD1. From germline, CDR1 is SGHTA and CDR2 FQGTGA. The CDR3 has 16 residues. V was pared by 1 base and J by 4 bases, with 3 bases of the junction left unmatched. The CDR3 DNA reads TGTGCCAGCAGCTTAAGGACAGGGTCGGGGGCCAACGTCCTGACTTTC. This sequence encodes CASSLRTGSGANVLTF.

This CDR3 reads CASSTSGEQFF. The CDR3 nucleotides are TGTGCCAGCAGTACCTCGGGTGAGCAGTTCTTC. The J gene is TRBJ2-1, the V gene TRBV6-6; D gene uncertain. The germline V gene has CDR1 MNHNY and CDR2 SVGAGI (reference sequence). This CDR3 has 11 residues. V lost 5 bases and J lost 9, with 8 bases in between.

CDR3 nucleotide sequence: TGTGCCAGTAGTATGGAGGGGAGTGGAAACACCATATATTTT. Translation: CASSMEGSGNTIYF. The chain combines TRBV19 with TRBJ1-3; possibly TRBD1 for D (5 bases). V was trimmed by 3 bases and J by 3 bases, leaving 9 bases between them. In germline, CDR1 is LNHDA, CDR2 SQIVND (reference sequence). The CDR3 loop spans 14 amino acids.

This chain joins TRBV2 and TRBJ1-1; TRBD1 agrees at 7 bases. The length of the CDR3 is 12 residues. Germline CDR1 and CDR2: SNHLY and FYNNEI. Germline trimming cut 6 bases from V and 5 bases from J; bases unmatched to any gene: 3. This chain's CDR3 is CASSVQGTEAFF. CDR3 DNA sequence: TGTGCCAGCAGCGTACAGGGGACTGAAGCTTTCTTT.

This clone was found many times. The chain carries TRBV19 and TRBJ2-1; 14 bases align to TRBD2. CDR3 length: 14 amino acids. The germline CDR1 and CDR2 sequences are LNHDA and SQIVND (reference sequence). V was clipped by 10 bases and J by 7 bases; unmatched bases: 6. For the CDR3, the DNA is TGTGCCACCGGGACTAGCGGGGGCCTGAATGAGCAGTTCTTC. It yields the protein CATGTSGGLNEQFF.

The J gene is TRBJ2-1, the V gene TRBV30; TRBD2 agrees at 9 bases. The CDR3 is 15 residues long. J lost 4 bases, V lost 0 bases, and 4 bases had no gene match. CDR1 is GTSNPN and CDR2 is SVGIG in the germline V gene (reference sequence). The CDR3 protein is CAWSVVAGVYNEQFF. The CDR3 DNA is TGTGCCTGGAGTGTAGTAGCGGGGGTTTACAATGAGCAGTTCTTC. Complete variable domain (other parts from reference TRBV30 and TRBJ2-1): SQTIHQWPATLVQPVGSPLSLECTVEGTSNPNLYWYRQAAGRGLQLLFYSVGIGQISSEVPQNLSASRPQDRQFILSSKKLLLSDSGFYLCAWSVVAGVYNEQFFGPGTRLTVL.

The CDR3 is CASSLDTGELFF. DNA for the CDR3: TGTGCCAGCAGTCTTGACACCGGGGAGCTGTTTTTT. The rearrangement uses TRBV2 and TRBJ2-2; D call uncertain. Per the germline V gene, CDR1 is SNHLY and CDR2 is FYNNEI. This CDR3 spans 12 amino acids. Trimming cost V 5 bases and J 3 bases, with 4 bases left between them.

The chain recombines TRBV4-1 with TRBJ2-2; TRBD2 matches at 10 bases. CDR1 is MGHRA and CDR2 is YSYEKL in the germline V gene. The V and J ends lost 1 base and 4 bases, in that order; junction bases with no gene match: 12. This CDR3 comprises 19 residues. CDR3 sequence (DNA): TGCGCCAGCAGCCAAGTTGCGGAAGCGGGGGGGCCGGGCACCGGGGAGCTGTTTTTT. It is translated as CASSQVAEAGGPGTGELFF.

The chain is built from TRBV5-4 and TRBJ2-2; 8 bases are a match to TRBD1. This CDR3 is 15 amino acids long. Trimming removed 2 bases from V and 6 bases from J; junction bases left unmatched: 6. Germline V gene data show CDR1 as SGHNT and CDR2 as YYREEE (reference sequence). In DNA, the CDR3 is TGTGCCAGCAGCTTTAGACAGGGGACGGCCGGGGAGCTGTTTTTT. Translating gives CASSFRQGTAGELFF.

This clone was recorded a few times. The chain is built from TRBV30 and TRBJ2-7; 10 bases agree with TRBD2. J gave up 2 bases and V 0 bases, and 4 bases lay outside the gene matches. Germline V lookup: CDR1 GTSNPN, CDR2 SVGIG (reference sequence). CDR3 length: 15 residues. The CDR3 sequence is CAWSVRTSGTYEQYF. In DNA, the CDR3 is TGTGCCTGGAGTGTCAGAACTAGCGGGACCTACGAGCAGTACTTC. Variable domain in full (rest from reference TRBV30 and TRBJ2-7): SQTIHQWPATLVQPVGSPLSLECTVEGTSNPNLYWYRQAAGRGLQLLFYSVGIGQISSEVPQNLSASRPQDRQFILSSKKLLLSDSGFYLCAWSVRTSGTYEQYFGPGTRLTVT.

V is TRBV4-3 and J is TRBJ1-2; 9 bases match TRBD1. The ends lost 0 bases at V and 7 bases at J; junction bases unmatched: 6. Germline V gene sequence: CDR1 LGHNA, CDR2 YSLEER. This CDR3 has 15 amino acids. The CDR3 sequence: CASSQDYRGLIGYTF. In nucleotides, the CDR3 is TGCGCCAGCAGCCAAGATTACAGGGGGCTAATTGGCTACACCTTC.

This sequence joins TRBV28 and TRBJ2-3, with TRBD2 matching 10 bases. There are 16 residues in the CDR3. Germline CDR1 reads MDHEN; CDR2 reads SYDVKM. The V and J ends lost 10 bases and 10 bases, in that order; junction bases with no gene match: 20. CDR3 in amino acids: CATRTSGFSPDLSQYF. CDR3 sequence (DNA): TGTGCCACTAGGACTAGCGGTTTCTCCCCTGATCTATCGCAGTATTTT.

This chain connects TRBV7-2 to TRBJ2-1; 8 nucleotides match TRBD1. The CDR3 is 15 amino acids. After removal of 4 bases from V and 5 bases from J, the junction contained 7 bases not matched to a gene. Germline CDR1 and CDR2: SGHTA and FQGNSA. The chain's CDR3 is CASSSLGTGDNEQFF. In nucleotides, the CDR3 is TGTGCCAGCAGCTCCTTAGGGACAGGAGACAATGAGCAGTTCTTC.